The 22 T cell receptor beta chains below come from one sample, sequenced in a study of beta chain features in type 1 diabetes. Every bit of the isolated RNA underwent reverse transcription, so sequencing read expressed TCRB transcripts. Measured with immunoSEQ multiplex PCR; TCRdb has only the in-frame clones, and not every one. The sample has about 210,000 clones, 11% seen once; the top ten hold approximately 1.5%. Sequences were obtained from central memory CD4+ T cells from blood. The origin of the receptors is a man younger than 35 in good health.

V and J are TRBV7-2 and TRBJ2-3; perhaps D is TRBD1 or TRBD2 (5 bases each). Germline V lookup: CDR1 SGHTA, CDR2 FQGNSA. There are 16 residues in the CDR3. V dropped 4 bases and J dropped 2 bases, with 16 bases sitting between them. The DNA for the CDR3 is TGTGCCAGCAGCTCCATAACAGGTGGACTCACAGATACGCAGTATTTT. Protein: CASSSITGGLTDTQYF.

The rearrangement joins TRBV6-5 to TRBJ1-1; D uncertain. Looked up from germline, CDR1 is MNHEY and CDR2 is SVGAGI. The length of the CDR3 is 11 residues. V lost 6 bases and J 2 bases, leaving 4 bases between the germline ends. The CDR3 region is CASRTNTEAFF. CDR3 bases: TGTGCCAGCAGGACAAACACTGAAGCTTTCTTT.

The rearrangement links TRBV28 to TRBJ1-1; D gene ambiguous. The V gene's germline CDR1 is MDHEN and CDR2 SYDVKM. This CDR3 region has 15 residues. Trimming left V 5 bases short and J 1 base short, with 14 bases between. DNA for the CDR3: TGTGCCAGCAGTCTTCCATTGGGTCCGAACACTGAAGCTTTCTTT. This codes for CASSLPLGPNTEAFF.

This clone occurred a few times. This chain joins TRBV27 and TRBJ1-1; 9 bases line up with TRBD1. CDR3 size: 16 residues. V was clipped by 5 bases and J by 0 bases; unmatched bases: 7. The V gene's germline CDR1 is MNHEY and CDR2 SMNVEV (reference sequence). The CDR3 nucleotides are TGTGCCAGCAGTCACCGGACAGGGGTGTTGAACACTGAAGCTTTCTTT. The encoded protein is CASSHRTGVLNTEAFF.

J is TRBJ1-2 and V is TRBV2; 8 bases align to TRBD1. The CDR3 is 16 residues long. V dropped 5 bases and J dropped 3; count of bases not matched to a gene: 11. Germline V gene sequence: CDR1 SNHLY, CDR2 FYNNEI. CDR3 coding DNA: TGTGCCAGCAGTCCCGGACAGGGAAGAGGACACTATGGCTACACCTTC. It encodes CASSPGQGRGHYGYTF.

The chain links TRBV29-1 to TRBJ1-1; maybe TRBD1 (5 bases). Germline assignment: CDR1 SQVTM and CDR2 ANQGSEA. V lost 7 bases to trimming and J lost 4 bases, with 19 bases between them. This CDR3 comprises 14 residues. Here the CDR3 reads CSGGVGHSRTEAFF. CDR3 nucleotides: TGCAGCGGGGGGGTCGGTCATTCGCGCACTGAAGCTTTCTTT.

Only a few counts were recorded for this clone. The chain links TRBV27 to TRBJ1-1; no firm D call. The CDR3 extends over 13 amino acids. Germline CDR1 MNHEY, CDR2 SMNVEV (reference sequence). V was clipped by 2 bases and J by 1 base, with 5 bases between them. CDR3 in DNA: TGTGCCAGCAGTTTAAGGGAGAACACTGAAGCTTTCTTT. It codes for CASSLRENTEAFF.

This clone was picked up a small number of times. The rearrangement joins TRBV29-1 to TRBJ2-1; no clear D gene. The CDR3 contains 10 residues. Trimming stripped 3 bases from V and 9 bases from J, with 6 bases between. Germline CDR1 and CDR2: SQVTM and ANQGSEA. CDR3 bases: TGCAGCGTTGACAACCGTGAGCAGTTCTTC. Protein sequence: CSVDNREQFF.

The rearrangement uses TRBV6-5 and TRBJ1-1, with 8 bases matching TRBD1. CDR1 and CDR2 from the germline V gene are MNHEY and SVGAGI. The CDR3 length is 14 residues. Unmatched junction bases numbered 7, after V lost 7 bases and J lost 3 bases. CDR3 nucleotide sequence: TGTGCCAGCATGGAGCAGGGGGCGTACACTGAAGCTTTCTTT. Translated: CASMEQGAYTEAFF.

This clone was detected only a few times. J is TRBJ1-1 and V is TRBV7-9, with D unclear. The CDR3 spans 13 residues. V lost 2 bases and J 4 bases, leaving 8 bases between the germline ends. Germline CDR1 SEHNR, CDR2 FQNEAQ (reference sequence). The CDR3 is CASSLMSPTEAFF. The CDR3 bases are TGTGCCAGCAGCTTAATGTCCCCCACTGAAGCTTTCTTT. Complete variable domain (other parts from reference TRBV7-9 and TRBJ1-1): DTGVSQNPRHKITKRGQNVTFRCDPISEHNRLYWYRQTLGQGPEFLTYFQNEAQLEKSRLLSDRFSAERPKGSFSTLEIQRTEQGDSAMYLCASSLMSPTEAFFGQGTRLTVV.

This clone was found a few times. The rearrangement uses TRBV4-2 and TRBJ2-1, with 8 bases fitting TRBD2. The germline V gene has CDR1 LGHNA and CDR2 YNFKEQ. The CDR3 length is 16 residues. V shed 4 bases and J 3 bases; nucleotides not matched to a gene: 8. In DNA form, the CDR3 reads TGTGCCAGCAGCCCAGAACCGGGACTAGTCTACAATGAGCAGTTCTTC. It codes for CASSPEPGLVYNEQFF.

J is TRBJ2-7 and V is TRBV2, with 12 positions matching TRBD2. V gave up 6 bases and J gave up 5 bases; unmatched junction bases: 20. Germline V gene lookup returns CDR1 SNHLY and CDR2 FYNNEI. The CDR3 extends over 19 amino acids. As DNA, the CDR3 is TGTGCCAGCAGACCCGGACAGGGGGGTACTAGCGGGAGGTTCGACGAGCAGTACTTC. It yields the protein CASRPGQGGTSGRFDEQYF.

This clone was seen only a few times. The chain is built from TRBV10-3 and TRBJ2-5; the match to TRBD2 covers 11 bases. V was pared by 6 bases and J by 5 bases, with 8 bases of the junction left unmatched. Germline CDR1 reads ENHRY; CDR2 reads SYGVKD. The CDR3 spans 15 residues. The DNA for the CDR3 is TGTGCCATCAGGTCCGGGACTAGCGGTAGGGAGACCCAGTACTTC. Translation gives CAIRSGTSGRETQYF.

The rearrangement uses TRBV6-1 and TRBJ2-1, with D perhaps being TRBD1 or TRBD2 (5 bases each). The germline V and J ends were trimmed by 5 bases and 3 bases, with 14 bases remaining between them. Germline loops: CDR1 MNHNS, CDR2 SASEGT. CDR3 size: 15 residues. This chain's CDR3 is CASSKTRDHYNEQFF. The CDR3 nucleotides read TGTGCCAGCAGTAAAACCCGGGACCACTACAATGAGCAGTTCTTC.

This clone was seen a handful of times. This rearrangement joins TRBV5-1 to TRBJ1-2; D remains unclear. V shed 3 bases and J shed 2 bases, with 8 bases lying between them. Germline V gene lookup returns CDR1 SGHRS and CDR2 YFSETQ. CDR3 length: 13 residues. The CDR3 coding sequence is TGCGCCAGCAGCTCCGAAGGAAACTATGGCTACACCTTC. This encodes CASSSEGNYGYTF.

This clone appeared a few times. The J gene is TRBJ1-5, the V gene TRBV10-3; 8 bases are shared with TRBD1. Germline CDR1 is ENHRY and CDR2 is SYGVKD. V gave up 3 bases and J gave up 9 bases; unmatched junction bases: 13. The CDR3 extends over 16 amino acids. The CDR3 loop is CAISDTSGQANGPQHF. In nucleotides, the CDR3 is TGTGCCATCAGTGATACATCGGGACAGGCTAATGGGCCCCAGCATTTT.

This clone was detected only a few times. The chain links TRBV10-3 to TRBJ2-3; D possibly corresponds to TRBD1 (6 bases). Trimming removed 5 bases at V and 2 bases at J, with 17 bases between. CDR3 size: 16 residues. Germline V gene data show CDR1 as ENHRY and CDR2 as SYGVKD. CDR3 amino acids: CAISPNRGGTTDTQYF. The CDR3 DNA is TGTGCCATCAGTCCAAACCGAGGGGGTACCACAGATACGCAGTATTTT.

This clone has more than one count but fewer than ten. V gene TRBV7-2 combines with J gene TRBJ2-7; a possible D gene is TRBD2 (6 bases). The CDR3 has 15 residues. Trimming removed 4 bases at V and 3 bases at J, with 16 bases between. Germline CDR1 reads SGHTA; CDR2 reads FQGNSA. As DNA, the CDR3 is TGTGCCAGCAGCTCGCAAGCGGGTCCTTTCTACGAGCAGTACTTC. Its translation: CASSSQAGPFYEQYF.

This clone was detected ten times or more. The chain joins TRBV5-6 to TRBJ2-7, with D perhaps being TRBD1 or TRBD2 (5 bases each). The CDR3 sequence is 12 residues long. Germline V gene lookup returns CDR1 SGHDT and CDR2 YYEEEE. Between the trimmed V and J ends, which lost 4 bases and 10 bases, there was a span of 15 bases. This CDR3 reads CASSPGTEYQYF. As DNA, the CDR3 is TGTGCCAGCAGCCCAGGGACGGAATATCAGTACTTC.

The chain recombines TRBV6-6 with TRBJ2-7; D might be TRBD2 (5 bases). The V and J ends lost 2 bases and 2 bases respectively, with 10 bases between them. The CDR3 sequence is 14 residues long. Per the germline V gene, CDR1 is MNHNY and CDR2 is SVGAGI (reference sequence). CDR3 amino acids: CASSYQLVTYEQYF. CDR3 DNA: TGTGCCAGCAGTTACCAACTAGTGACCTACGAGCAGTACTTC.

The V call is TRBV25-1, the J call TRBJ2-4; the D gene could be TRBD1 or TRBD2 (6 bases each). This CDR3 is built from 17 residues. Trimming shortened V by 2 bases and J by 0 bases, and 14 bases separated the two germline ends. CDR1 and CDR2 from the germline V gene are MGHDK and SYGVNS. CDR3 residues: CASSEMGGFAAKNIQYF. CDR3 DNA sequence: TGTGCCAGCAGTGAAATGGGGGGCTTTGCAGCCAAAAACATTCAGTACTTC.

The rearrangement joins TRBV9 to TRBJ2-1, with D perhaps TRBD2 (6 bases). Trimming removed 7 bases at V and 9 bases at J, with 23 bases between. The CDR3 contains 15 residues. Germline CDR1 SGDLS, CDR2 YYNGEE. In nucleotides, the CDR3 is TGTGCCAGCCAGGGCAGTTGGAGGGAGTCACGTGAGCAGTTCTTC. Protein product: CASQGSWRESREQFF.